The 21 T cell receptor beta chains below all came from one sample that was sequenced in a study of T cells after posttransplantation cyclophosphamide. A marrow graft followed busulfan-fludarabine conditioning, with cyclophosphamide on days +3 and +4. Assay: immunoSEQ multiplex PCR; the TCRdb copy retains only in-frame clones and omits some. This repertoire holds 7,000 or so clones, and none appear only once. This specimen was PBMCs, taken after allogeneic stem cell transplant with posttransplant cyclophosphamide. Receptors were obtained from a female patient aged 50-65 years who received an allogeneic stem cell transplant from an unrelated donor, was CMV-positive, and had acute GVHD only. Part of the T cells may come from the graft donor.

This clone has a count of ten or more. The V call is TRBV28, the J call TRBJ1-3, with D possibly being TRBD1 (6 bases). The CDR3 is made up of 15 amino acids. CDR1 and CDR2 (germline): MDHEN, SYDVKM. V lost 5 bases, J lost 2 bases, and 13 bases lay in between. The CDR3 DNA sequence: TGTGCCAGCAGTGAACAGGGTGCAGCTGGAAACACCATATATTTT. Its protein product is CASSEQGAAGNTIYF.

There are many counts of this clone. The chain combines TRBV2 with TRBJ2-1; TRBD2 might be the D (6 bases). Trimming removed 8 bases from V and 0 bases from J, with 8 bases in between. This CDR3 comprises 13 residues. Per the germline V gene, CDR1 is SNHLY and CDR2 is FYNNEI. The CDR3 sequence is CASARDSYNEQFF. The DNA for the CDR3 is TGTGCCAGCGCGCGGGACTCCTACAATGAGCAGTTCTTC.

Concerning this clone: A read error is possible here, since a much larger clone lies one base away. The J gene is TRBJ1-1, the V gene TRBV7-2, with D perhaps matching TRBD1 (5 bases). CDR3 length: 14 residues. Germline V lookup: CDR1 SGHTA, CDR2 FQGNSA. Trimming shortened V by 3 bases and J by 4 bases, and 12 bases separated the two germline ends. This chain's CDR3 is CASSLPRVPTEAFF. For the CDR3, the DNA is TGTGCCAGCAGCTTGCCCAGGGTGCCCACTGAAGCTTTCTTT.

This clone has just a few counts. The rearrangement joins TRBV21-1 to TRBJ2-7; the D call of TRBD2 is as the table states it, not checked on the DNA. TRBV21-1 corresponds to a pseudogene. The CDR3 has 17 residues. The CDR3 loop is CASSDISTGTDIYVGGF. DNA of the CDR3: TGTGCCAGCAGCGATATTAGCACCGGGACTGATATCTACGTCGGTGGATTC.

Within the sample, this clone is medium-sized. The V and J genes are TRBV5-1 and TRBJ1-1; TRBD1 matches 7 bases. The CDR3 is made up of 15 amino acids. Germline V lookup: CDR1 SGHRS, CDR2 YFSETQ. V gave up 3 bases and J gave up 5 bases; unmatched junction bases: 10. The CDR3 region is CASSSEGQTRTEAFF. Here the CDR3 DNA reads TGCGCCAGCAGCTCGGAGGGACAGACGAGGACTGAAGCTTTCTTT.

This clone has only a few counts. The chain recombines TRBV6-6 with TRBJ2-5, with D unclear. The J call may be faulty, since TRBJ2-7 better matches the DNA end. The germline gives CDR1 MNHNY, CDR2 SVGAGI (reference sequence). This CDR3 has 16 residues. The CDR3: CASSYDVGLPSYEQYF. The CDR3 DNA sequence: TGTGCCAGCAGTTACGACGTTGGGCTCCCCTCCTACGAGCAGTACTTC.

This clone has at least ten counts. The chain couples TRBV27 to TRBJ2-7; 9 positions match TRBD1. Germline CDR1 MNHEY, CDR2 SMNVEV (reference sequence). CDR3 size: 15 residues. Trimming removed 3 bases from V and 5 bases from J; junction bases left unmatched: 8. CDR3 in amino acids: CASSLRDRDKDEQYF. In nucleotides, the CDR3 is TGTGCCAGCAGTTTGAGGGACAGGGATAAGGACGAGCAGTACTTC.

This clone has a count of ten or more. The CDR3 region has the DNA TGTGCCAGCAGCTTCCAGGGAAGGGACAGCGAAGCTTTCTTT. Protein: CASSFQGRDSEAFF. The chain uses TRBV7-9 and TRBJ1-1; 7 nucleotides match TRBD1. This CDR3 is 14 amino acids long. V was clipped by 3 bases and J by 8 bases; unmatched bases: 9. Germline values: CDR1 SEHNR, CDR2 FQNEAQ (reference sequence).

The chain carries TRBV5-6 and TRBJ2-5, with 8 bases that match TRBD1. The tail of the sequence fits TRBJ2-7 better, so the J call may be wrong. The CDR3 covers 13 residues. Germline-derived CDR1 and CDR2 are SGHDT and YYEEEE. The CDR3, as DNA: TGTGCCAGCAGGGGACAGGCTGGCCACGAGCAGTACTTC. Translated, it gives CASRGQAGHEQYF.

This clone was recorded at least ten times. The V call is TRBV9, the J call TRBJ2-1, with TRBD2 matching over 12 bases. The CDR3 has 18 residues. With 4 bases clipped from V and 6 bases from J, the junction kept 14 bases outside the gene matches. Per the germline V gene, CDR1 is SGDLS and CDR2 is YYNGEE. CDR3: CASSSRGTSGPPGNEQFF. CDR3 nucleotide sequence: TGTGCCAGCAGCAGTAGGGGGACTAGCGGGCCTCCCGGCAATGAGCAGTTCTTC.

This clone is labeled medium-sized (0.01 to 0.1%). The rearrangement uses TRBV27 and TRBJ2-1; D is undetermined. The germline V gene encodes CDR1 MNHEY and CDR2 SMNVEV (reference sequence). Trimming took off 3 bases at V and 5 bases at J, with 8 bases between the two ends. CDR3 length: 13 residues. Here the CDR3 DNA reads TGTGCCAGCAGTTTCACGGAGAACAATGAGCAGTTCTTC. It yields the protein CASSFTENNEQFF.

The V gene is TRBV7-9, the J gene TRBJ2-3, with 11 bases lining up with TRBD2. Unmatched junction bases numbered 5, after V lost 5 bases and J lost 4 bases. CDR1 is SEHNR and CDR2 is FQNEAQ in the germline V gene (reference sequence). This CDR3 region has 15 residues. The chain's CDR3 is CASSATSGSADTQYF. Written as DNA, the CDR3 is TGTGCCAGCAGCGCAACTAGCGGGAGTGCAGATACGCAGTATTTT.

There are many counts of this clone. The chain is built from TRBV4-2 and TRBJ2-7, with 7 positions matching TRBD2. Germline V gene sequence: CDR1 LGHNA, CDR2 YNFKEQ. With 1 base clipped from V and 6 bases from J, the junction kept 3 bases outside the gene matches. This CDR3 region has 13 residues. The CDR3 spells CASSQARGSEQYF. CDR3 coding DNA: TGTGCCAGCAGCCAAGCTCGCGGGAGCGAGCAGTACTTC.

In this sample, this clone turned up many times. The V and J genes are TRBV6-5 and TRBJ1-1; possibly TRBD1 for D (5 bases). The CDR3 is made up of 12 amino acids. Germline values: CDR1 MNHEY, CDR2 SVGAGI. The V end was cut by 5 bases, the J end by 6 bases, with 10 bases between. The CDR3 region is CASSPRGAEAFF. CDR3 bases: TGTGCCAGCAGTCCTCGGGGGGCTGAAGCTTTCTTT.

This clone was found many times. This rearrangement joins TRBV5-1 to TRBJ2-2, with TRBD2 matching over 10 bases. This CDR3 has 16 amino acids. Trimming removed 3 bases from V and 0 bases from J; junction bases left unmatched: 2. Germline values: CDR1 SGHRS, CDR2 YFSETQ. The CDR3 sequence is CASSSGLAANTGELFF. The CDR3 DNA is TGCGCCAGCAGCTCTGGACTAGCGGCGAACACCGGGGAGCTGTTTTTT.

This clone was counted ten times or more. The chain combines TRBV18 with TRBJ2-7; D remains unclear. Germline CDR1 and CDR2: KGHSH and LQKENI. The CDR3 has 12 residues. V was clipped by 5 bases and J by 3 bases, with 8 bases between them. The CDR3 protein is CASSADFYEQYF. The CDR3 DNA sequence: TGTGCCAGCTCAGCCGACTTCTACGAGCAGTACTTC.

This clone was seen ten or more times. The CDR3 region is CASSFSGGPANEQFF. CDR3 nucleotide sequence: TGTGCCAGCAGTTTTTCAGGAGGGCCGGCCAATGAGCAGTTCTTC. The chain recombines TRBV28 with TRBJ2-1; perhaps TRBD2 as D (6 bases). The ends were cut back, 3 bases at V and 6 bases at J, with 15 bases in the middle. The CDR3 is made up of 15 amino acids. Germline assignment: CDR1 MDHEN and CDR2 SYDVKM.

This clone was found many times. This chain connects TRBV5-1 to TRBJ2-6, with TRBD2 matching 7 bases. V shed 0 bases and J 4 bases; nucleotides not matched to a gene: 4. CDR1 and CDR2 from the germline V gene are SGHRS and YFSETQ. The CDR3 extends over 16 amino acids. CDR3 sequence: CASSLAAGAGANVLTF. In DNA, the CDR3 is TGCGCCAGCAGCTTGGCCGCGGGAGCAGGGGCCAACGTCCTGACTTTC. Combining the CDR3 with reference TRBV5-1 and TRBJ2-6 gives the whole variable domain KAGVTQTPRYLIKTRGQQVTLSCSPISGHRSVSWYQQTPGQGLQFLFEYFSETQRNKGNFPGRFSGRQFSNSRSEMNVSTLELGDSALYLCASSLAAGAGANVLTFGAGSRLTVL.

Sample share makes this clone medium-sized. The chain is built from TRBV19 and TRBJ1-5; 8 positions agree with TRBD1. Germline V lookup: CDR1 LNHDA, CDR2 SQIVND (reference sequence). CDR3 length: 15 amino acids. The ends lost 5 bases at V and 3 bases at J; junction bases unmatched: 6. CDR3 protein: CASSYRDRTNQPQHF. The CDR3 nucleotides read TGTGCCAGTAGTTACCGGGACAGGACCAATCAGCCCCAGCATTTT.

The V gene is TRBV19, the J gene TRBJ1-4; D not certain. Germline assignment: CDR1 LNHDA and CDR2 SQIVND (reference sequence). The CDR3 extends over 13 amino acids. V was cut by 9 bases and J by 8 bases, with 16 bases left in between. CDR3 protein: CARGPWHKEKLFF. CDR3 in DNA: TGTGCCAGGGGCCCTTGGCACAAAGAAAAACTGTTTTTT.

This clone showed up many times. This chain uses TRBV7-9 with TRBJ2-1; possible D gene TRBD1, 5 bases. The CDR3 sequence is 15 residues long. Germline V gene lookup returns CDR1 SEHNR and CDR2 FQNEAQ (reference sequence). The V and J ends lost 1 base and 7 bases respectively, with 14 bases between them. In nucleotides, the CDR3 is TGTGCCAGCAGCTTAGGGGGCAGGCCAGCGAATGAGCAGTTCTTC. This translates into CASSLGGRPANEQFF.